Presented here are 2 T cell receptor beta chains from one specimen sequenced in a study of cytomegalovirus exposure and HLA in healthy donors. Amplification used 60 Vbeta primers and 13 Jbeta primers. TCRdb keeps only in-frame clones here, not all; method: immunoSEQ multiplex PCR. The sample consists of roughly 200,000 clones, around 73% of them appearing once. Sequencing was carried out using PBMCs. Receptors were obtained from a woman aged 25 to 39 in good health and CMV-seronegative.

The V call is TRBV5-5, the J call TRBJ1-1; 8 nucleotides match TRBD1. Trimming cost V 2 bases and J 5 bases; bases outside gene matches: 5. This CDR3 is built from 14 residues. Germline V lookup: CDR1 SGHKS, CDR2 YYEKEE (reference sequence). CDR3 protein: CASSLPGQATEAFF. The DNA of the CDR3 is TGTGCCAGCAGCTTACCGGGACAGGCGACTGAAGCTTTCTTT.

The chain combines TRBV7-7 with TRBJ2-1, with 7 bases fitting TRBD2. The ends lost 5 bases at V and 0 bases at J; junction bases unmatched: 4. The CDR3 contains 15 residues. CDR1 and CDR2 from the germline V gene are SSHAT and FNYEAQ (reference sequence). CDR3 coding DNA: TGTGCCAGCAGCCCCCGGGACTACTCCTACAATGAGCAGTTCTTC. Its protein product is CASSPRDYSYNEQFF.